This TCR beta chain was sequenced during a study of shared clonotypes between healthy human individuals (dated by TCRdb to about 2020). Regarding the study in general: A couple of women and a few men aged 18 to 49 years were included in the cohort. Leukapheresis yielded between about 0.9 and 9 billion PBMCs per donor. Blood TCR repertoires of about five healthy adults were deeply sequenced to estimate repertoire size and the extent of clonotype sharing between individuals. For each donor, three plates each were used for CD4 naive and CD4 memory, two plates were used for CD8 naive, and one plate was used for CD8 memory. Libraries were prepared and TCR repertoires were sequenced by different laboratories using diverse techniques, in order to increase sequencing depth and limit assay-specific biases. Broad study findings and their caveats: Compared with non-shared clonotypes, clonotypes shared by all four sorted-subset donors had higher generation probabilities. Because the study included only a small number of donors, the genetic and exposure-history diversity represented was limited. Sampling was limited to blood, and TCR repertoires in tissue likely differ from TCR repertoires in blood. Incomplete sequencing was indicated by rarefaction of sorted-subset datasets, despite the large sequencing depth. Based on pairwise subsampling, the degree of clonotype sharing among donors was expected to be affected by sequencing depth. Naive subsets generally had larger estimated clonotype richness than memory subsets did. About 5% of naive CD4, 3.5% of naive CD8, 2.3% of memory CD4, and around 0.4% of memory CD8 clonotypes were shared across several donors.

Donors were healthy HIV-negative adults with no recently reported acute infections or vaccinations. All donors were Caucasian adults living in Nashville, Tennessee, USA. CD4+ T cells were enriched through magnetic negative selection, after which naive cells were positively selected on CD45RA and the remaining negative fraction served as the memory subset. Blood was obtained by leukapheresis, after which PBMCs were separated by Ficoll-Histopaque density gradient centrifugation and cryopreserved in liquid nitrogen vapor phase. Analytical flow cytometry was used to check the purity and quantity of each magnetically sorted T cell population. Genomic DNA was isolated from every sorted fraction and measured by UV absorbance on a Nanodrop 2000c. Using the deep immunoSEQ assay, TCR CDR3 regions were amplified from genomic DNA by multiplex PCR. Extracted genomic DNA from each cell subset was distributed evenly across all wells of several immunoSEQ 96-well plates, and each plate was treated as a replicate. For sorted subsets, each replicate PCR was loaded with around 220 ng genomic DNA, equivalent to 32,000 or so T cell genomes. The purified libraries were quantified using a Qubit 3.0 fluorometer, sized with a Bioanalyzer 2100, and then quantified again using the KAPA Library Quantification kit. Every immunoSEQ 96-well plate was sequenced on a separate single-read 150-cycle Illumina NextSeq 550 flow cell. As for how the authors treated the data: The immunoSEQ output contained only junctional sequences without quality scores, so filtering could not match that applied to full-length reads. To assign V/J genes and CDR3, sequences were annotated using PyIR, a Python wrapper for IgBLAST v1.9, with IMGT germline references. Reads with weak V/J assignments (E-value above 1e-6), missing CDR3, stop codons, out-of-frame junctions, or ambiguous translated residues were removed. V3J clonotypes were defined as sequences sharing an identical inferred V gene, J gene, and CDR3 amino acid sequence. Percentage overlap between repertoires was calculated by dividing the number of shared unique clonotypes by the size of the smaller repertoire. Richness of each repertoire was evaluated using RTK rarefaction, the Chao1 estimator, and Recon v2.1 estimates of unobserved clonotypes. For all TCRbeta clonotypes obtained by the gDNA method from a few donors, generation probabilities were computed with OLGA. What TCRdb holds here is the immuneACCESS table cut down to in-frame rearrangements. Part of the clones is not present; checked against another copy, under half of the missing clones reflect an unresolved V gene, and the others are unexplained. The V and J calls and the clone size are those of that table, but D and trimming were determined from the DNA. The sample table holds 2 million to 2.5 million clones, of which more than 80% were seen once. The ten largest clones add up to under 0.45% of the sample.

In this sample, this clone turned up once. The clone's antigen remains unknown. Base qualities are not at hand, and no much larger clone is one base apart. Other DNA sequences in this sample translate to the same CDR3. From the cysteine up to the phenylalanine, the CDR3 has a length of 14 residues. Only CDR3 DNA remains: 42 bases, in frame from the first base. V is shortened by 5 bases, J by 2 bases, and the region joining them spans 12 bases. From a lookup of the germline V gene, CDR1 and CDR2 are SGHRS and YFSETQ. This chain is built from TRBV5-1 and TRBJ2-3; TRBD2 is a possible D gene, resting on 6 matching bases. The sequenced sample was naive CD4+ T cells from PBMCs. The intended sense of this specimen's cell subset or site label: CD45RA+ positively selected. The sequence was collected from a man aged 18 to 29 in good health. Some clones in this sample may be carry-over from other donors' samples. The CDR3 protein is CASSPGGPTDTQYF. Read as DNA, the sequence is TGCGCCAGCAGTCCCGGGGGACCCACAGATACGCAGTATTTT.